The subject of this entry is one T cell receptor beta chain. Its specificity is not known. These data originate in a study of T cells in tuberculosis. As for the study in general: T cells were selected with CD1B tetramers loaded with glucose monomycolate. In South Africa, adults with active tuberculosis were compared with IGRA-negative and latently infected IGRA-positive adolescents.

General study findings and limits: Active tuberculosis patients had shorter CDR3-alpha; the beta difference was nonsignificant.

Trimming took off 3 bases at V and 6 bases at J, with 18 bases between the two ends. Germline V gene lookup returns CDR1 LNHNV and CDR2 YYDKDF (reference sequence). The CDR3 has 16 residues. Sequencing was performed with immunoSEQ multiplex PCR; in TCRdb, only in-frame clones are kept and a portion is missing. The sample includes around 26,000 clones, 95% of them seen just once. Sequenced input: PBMCs. The J gene is TRBJ1-5, the V gene TRBV15, with a tentative D call TRBD1 (6 bases). The sequence was collected from a donor aged 10 to 29 with latent tuberculosis or without tuberculosis infection. The CDR3 sequence: CATSRDSGISGQPQHF. CDR3 DNA sequence: TGTGCCACCAGCAGGGACAGTGGAATCAGCGGTCAGCCCCAGCATTTT.